This T cell receptor (beta chain) came from a study of siplizumab effects on memory and regulatory T cells. Findings and limits, study-wide: The study did not confirm that proliferating Tregs from siplizumab cultures were suppressive. Sequences below about 10^-5 frequency were poorly captured, and few alloreactive clones mapped to unstimulated subsets.

Of note for this clone: Its antigen is unidentified.

Sequencing of each sample assayed some 10^5 TCR templates. TCRdb's table, derived via immunoSEQ multiplex PCR, lists solely in-frame clones and lacks some. The sample yields around 110,000 clones, around 94% seen once. The CDR3 totals 14 residues. Germline CDR1 reads SGHRS; CDR2 reads YFSETQ. Trimming left V 4 bases short and J 4 bases short, with 14 bases between. This chain joins TRBV5-1 and TRBJ1-1, with D possibly being TRBD1 (6 bases). The source of this sequence is a human donor in good health. The sample consisted of non-Treg CD4+ T cells sorted from blood. CDR3 nucleotides: TGCGCCAGCAGCCCAGGGGCGCCGGGCACTGAAGCTTTCTTT. Residues: CASSPGAPGTEAFF.